One T cell receptor beta chain is described in this entry. Both 60 Vbeta primers and 13 Jbeta primers went into the PCR. Clones were read by immunoSEQ multiplex PCR, and TCRdb kept only the in-frame ones, dropping some. The sample holds about 160,000 clones, around 78% seen once. The data were obtained in a study of cytomegalovirus exposure and HLA in healthy donors. Overall study: Earlier, 110 million or so unique TCR beta sequences were recovered from roughly 200 million T cells by an analysis.

Germline V gene lookup returns CDR1 LNHDA and CDR2 SQIVND (reference sequence). The V and J ends lost 4 bases and 5 bases respectively, with 4 bases between them. This CDR3 contains 11 residues. Each donor was healthy, and each was a bone marrow donor. Donors were nominally healthy when sampled, though unrecorded immune exposures were likely. Sequencing was performed on PBMCs. The rearrangement joins TRBV19 to TRBJ2-3; D is undetermined. This receptor was obtained from a woman aged 40 to 49 in good health and CMV-seronegative. Here the CDR3 reads CASSTRDTQYF. The DNA of the CDR3 is TGTGCCAGTAGTACCAGAGATACGCAGTATTTT.